The T cell receptor (beta chain) under discussion was sequenced for a study of response to subunit inactivated influenza vaccine. Via MiXCR, TCRdb re-called the RT-PCR reads, giving one row per CDR3 protein. The data show about 240,000 distinct CDR3 sequences, with 9% to 15% seen just once and 7.8% held by the top ten. The receptor was isolated from a man aged 50-60 years who received an inactivated influenza vaccine. The specimen was non-naive T cells sorted from PBMCs, collected 14 days before vaccination.

The CDR3 coding sequence is TGTGCCAGCAGACTAGGGTTAGCGGGGGGCACAGATACGCAGTATTTT. Translation gives CASRLGLAGGTDTQYF. This chain connects TRBV7-2 to TRBJ2-3, with 9 nucleotides matching TRBD2. The CDR3 totals 16 residues. Germline trimming cut 6 bases from V and 1 base from J; bases unmatched to any gene: 8. In germline, CDR1 is SGHTA, CDR2 FQGNSA.